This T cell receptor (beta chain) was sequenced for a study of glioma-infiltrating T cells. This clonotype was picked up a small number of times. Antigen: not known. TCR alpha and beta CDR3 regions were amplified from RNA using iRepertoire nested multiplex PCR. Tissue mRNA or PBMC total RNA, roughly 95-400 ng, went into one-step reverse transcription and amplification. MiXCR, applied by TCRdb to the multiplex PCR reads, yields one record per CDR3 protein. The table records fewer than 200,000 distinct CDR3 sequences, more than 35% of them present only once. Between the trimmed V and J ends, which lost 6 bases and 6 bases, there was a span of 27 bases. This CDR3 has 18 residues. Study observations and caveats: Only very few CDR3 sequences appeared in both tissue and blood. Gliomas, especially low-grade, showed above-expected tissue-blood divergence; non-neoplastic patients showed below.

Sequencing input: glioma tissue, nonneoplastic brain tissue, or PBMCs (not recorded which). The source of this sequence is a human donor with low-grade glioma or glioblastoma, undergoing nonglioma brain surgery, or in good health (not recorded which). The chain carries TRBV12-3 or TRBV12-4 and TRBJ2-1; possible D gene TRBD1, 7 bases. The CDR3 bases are TGTGCCAGCAGCCAGGGGGACTCGCAACCCCAAGGGGGCAATGAGCAGTTCTTC. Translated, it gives CASSQGDSQPQGGNEQFF.